The sequence of this T cell receptor beta chain was determined in a study of CD8+ T cells in alopecia areata. The wider study: It was oral tofacitinib, at 5 to 10 mg twice daily, that treated patients received. Patients remained on tofacitinib for 6 to 18 months and then went 6 months without it. Study-level findings and limits: Clonality in lesional scalp, especially alopecia totalis/universalis, exceeded that of normal scalp.

Notes on this clone: The antigen is undetermined.

The treatment was: oral pan-JAK inhibitor, 5-10 mg twice daily. Peripheral blood samples and lesional scalp punch biopsies were obtained from alopecia areata patients. Germline CDR1 and CDR2: GTSNPN and SVGIG (reference sequence). This CDR3 contains 16 residues. Trimming took off 3 bases at V and 3 bases at J, with 21 bases between the two ends. Following extraction, RNA underwent reverse transcription to cDNA, which served as the sequencing template. Assay: immunoSEQ multiplex PCR; the TCRdb copy retains only in-frame clones and omits some. The table lists roughly 250,000 clones, 60% of them singletons.

J is TRBJ2-7 and V is TRBV30, with D hard to call. This TCR derives from a human donor with alopecia areata. The input for sequencing was CD4+ T cells sorted from blood, taken at roughly week 52, from a patient treated with tofacitinib. The CDR3 nucleotides read TGTGCCTGGAGGGTCGTAAACGGGCTTAAAAGCTACGAGCAGTACTTC. Protein sequence: CAWRVVNGLKSYEQYF. Looking up the rest from reference TRBV30 and TRBJ2-7 gives the full variable domain: SQTIHQWPATLVQPVGSPLSLECTVEGTSNPNLYWYRQAAGRGLQLLFYSVGIGQISSEVPQNLSASRPQDRQFILSSKKLLLSDSGFYLCAWRVVNGLKSYEQYFGPGTRLTVT.